Shown below are 8 T cell receptor beta chains from a single sample sequenced in a study of T cells in Graves' hyperthyroidism and ophthalmopathy (dated by TCRdb to between 2018 and 2021). Libraries were built with multiplex PCR. Sequenced using an Illumina HiSeq 2000. TCR beta CDR3 regions were amplified from RNA transcripts. For the first round of RT-PCR on the TCR CDR3, the HTBI primer set was used together with the Qiagen OneStep RT-PCR kit. TCRdb took the public reads, trimmed them with fastp at Q25, ran MiXCR for clone calling and kept in-frame beta chains. One record per CDR3 amino acid sequence lists the most common genes and DNA. The sample has over 200,000 distinct CDR3 sequences on record, roughly 18% of them singletons. Clones ranked in the top ten supply under 65% of the sample. Sequenced: blood. These receptors originate from a man aged 50-59 years with Graves' hyperthyroidism.

CDR3 sequence reads: CASSFPGQGRGELFF. Written as DNA, the CDR3 is TGTGCCAGCAGCTTCCCGGGACAGGGGAGGGGGGAGCTGTTTTTT. This chain links TRBV7-8 with TRBJ2-2, with TRBD1 matching over 10 bases. This CDR3 region has 15 residues. Losses at the gene ends were 3 bases for V and 8 bases for J; bases not matched to a gene: 6. From germline, CDR1 is SGHVS and CDR2 FQNEAQ.

This clonotype was detected ten times or more. V and J are TRBV20-1 and TRBJ2-1; 8 nucleotides agree with TRBD2. Germline loops: CDR1 DFQATT, CDR2 SNEGSKA (reference sequence). The CDR3 contains 14 residues. V was clipped by 6 bases and J by 3 bases; unmatched bases: 7. CDR3 sequence: CSAVLGRDYNEQFF. The CDR3 nucleotides are TGCAGTGCCGTGCTCGGGAGGGACTACAATGAGCAGTTCTTC.

Concerning this clonotype: Just one base apart from a much larger clone, this may be a read error. The chain combines TRBV7-8 with TRBJ2-7, with 11 nucleotides matching TRBD2. Germline V gene data show CDR1 as SGHVS and CDR2 as FQNEAQ. Losses at the gene ends were 3 bases for V and 4 bases for J; bases not matched to a gene: 11. This CDR3 is 17 amino acids long. CDR3 sequence (DNA): TGTGCCAGCAGCTTCGCGTTAACTAGCGGGAGTACGTACGAGCAGTACTTC. Translation gives CASSFALTSGSTYEQYF.

As regards this clonotype: An end of the junction differs from the germline gene, which may be a read error. This sequence joins TRBV5-1 and TRBJ2-5; TRBD2 might be the D (6 bases). Germline V gene lookup returns CDR1 SGHRS and CDR2 YFSETQ. This CDR3 region has 15 residues. The CDR3, as DNA: TGCGCCGGCAGCTTGGGGGACTTTTATCAAGAGACCCAGTACTTC. Translating it yields CAGSLGDFYQETQYF.

There are many counts of this clonotype. This chain uses TRBV28 with TRBJ2-1; tentative D call: TRBD1 (7 bases). Germline CDR1 reads MDHEN; CDR2 reads SYDVKM. The CDR3 is made up of 16 amino acids. V was pared by 6 bases and J by 2 bases, with 17 bases between. The CDR3 DNA sequence: TGTGCCAGCAGCATCGACAGGGAGGACACCTACAATGAGCAGTTCTTC. Its protein is CASSIDREDTYNEQFF.

This clonotype was seen at least ten times. The chain recombines TRBV6-2 or TRBV6-3 with TRBJ2-7; D may be TRBD1 (6 bases). The CDR3 is 13 residues long. Per germline, CDR1 MNHEY and CDR2 SVGEGT. V was pared by 8 bases and J by 7 bases, with 18 bases between. The CDR3 sequence: CASGPGQPWEQYF. The CDR3 nucleotides read TGTGCCAGCGGGCCTGGACAGCCTTGGGAGCAGTACTTC.

In this sample, this clonotype turned up many times. This sequence joins TRBV30 and TRBJ1-1; TRBD1 might be the D (6 bases). This CDR3 contains 13 residues. V was trimmed by 0 bases and J by 6 bases, leaving 11 bases between them. The germline gives CDR1 GTSNPN, CDR2 SVGIG (reference sequence). CDR3 nucleotide sequence: TGTGCCTGGAGTGTACTAGGGGGTGCTGAAGCTTTCTTT. It yields the protein CAWSVLGGAEAFF.

The rearrangement links TRBV3-1 to TRBJ2-2; 8 bases map to TRBD2. V trimming: 3 bases; J trimming: 6 bases; junction bases outside the gene matches: 3. This CDR3 has 14 residues. Germline loops: CDR1 LGHDT, CDR2 YNNKEL (reference sequence). CDR3 region: CASSQTRGAGELFF. The CDR3 DNA follows: TGTGCCAGCAGCCAGACGCGGGGGGCCGGGGAGCTGTTTTTT.